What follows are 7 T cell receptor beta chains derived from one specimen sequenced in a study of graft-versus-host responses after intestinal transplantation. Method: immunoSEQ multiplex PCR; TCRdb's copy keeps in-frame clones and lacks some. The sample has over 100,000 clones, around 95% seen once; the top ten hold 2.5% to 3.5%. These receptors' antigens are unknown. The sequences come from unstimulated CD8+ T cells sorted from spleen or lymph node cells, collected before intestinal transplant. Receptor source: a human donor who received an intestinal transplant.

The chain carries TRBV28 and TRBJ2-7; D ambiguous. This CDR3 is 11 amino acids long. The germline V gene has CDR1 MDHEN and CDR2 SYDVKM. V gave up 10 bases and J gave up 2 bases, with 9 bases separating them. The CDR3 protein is CATTWAYEQYF. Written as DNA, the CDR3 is TGTGCCACCACCTGGGCCTACGAGCAGTACTTC.

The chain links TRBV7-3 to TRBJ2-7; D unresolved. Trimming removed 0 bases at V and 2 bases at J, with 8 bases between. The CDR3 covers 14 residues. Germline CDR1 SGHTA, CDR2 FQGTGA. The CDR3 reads CASSLTPGTYEQYF. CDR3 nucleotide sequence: TGTGCCAGCAGCTTAACGCCAGGCACCTACGAGCAGTACTTC. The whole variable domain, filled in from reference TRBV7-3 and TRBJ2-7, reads GAGVSQTPSNKVTEKGKYVELRCDPISGHTALYWYRQSLGQGPEFLIYFQGTGAADDSGLPNDRFFAVRPEGSVSTLKIQRTERGDSAVYLCASSLTPGTYEQYFGPGTRLTVT.

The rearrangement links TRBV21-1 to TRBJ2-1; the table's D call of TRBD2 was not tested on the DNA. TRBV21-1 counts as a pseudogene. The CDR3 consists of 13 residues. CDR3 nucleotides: TGTGCCACCGCGGGGGAGGACCTTGGTGAGCAGTTCTTC. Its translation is CATAGEDLGEQFF.

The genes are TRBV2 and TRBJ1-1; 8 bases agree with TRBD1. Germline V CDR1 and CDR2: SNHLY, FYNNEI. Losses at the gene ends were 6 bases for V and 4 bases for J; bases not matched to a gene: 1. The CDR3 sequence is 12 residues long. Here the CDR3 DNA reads TGTGCCAGCAGACAGGGGGGCACTGAAGCTTTCTTT. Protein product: CASRQGGTEAFF.

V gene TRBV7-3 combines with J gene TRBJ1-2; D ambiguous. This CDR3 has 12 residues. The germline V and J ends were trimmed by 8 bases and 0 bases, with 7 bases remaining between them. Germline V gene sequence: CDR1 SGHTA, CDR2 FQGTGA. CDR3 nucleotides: TGTGCCAGCGGCGAAACTAACTATGGCTACACCTTC. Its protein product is CASGETNYGYTF.

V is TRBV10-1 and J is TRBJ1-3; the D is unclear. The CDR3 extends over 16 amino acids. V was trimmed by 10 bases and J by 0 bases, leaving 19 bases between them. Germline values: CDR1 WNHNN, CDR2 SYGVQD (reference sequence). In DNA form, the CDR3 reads TGCGCCACCCTAGCTCGGCTACAAAGCTCTGGAAACACCATATATTTT. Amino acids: CATLARLQSSGNTIYF.

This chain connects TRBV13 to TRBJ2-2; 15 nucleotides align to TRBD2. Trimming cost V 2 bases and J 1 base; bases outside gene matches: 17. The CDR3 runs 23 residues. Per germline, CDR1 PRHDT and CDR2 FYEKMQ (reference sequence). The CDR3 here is CASSLTQADRTSGRARNTGELFF. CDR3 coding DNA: TGTGCCAGCAGCTTAACACAGGCGGACCGGACTAGCGGGAGGGCGAGGAACACCGGGGAGCTGTTTTTT.